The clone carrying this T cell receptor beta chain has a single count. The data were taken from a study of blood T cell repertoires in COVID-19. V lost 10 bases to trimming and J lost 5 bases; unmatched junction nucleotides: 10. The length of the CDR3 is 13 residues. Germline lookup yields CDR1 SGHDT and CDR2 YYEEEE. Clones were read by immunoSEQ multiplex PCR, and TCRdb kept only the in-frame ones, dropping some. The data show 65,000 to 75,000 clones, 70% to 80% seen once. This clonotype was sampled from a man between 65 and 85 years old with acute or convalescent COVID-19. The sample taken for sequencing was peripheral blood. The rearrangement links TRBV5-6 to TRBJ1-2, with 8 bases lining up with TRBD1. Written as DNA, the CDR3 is TGTGCCGGCTCCGGGACAGGACGTTATGGCTACACCTTC. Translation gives CAGSGTGRYGYTF.